These T cell receptor beta chains were read from a single sample in a study of cytomegalovirus exposure and HLA in healthy donors. Sequenced by immunoSEQ multiplex PCR; TCRdb stores in-frame clones only, minus some. The sample lists tens of thousands of clones; roughly 80% were seen once. Sequenced sample: PBMCs. The origin of the receptors is a man between 18 and 29 years old in good health and CMV-seronegative. CDR3s include the opening cysteine and the closing phenylalanine or tryptophan. Fields, in order: clone size, D gene, J gene, V gene, CDR3 protein, CDR3 DNA. D genes are given only for firm matches. Size values are once, few and many counts, or a class for expanded clones, and some rows have none.

size: .; D: .; J: TRBJ1-1; V: TRBV19; CDR3: CASSILLGAQVTEAFF; DNA: TGTGCCAGTAGTATTCTATTGGGGGCGCAGGTCACTGAAGCTTTCTTT
size: .; D: TRBD1; J: TRBJ1-5; V: TRBV28; CDR3: CAITGGAGNQPQHF; DNA: TGTGCCATCACAGGGGGCGCGGGCAATCAGCCCCAGCATTTT
size: .; D: TRBD2; J: TRBJ2-7; V: TRBV7-8; CDR3: CASSLEVAGGSYEQYF; DNA: TGTGCCAGCAGCTTAGAGGTAGCGGGAGGCTCCTACGAGCAGTACTTC
size: .; D: .; J: TRBJ2-1; V: TRBV29-1; CDR3: CSVEQATGPYNEQFF; DNA: TGCAGCGTTGAACAGGCTACTGGGCCCTACAATGAGCAGTTCTTC
size: few; D: .; J: TRBJ1-1; V: TRBV4-3; CDR3: CASSQVRDTEAFF; DNA: TGCGCCAGCAGCCAAGTCCGAGACACTGAAGCTTTCTTT
size: .; D: .; J: TRBJ1-1; V: TRBV5-4; CDR3: CASSLQGYGEAFF; DNA: TGTGCCAGCAGCTTGCAGGGCTATGGAGAAGCTTTCTTT
size: .; D: TRBD1; J: TRBJ1-6; V: TRBV28; CDR3: CASTPGQGGSPLHF; DNA: TGTGCCAGCACTCCGGGACAGGGAGGTTCACCCCTCCACTTT
size: .; D: .; J: TRBJ2-1; V: TRBV10-2; CDR3: CASRAAEGIYNEQFF; DNA: TGCGCCAGCCGCGCGGCGGAGGGGATTTACAATGAGCAGTTCTTC
size: .; D: .; J: TRBJ1-3; V: TRBV7-2; CDR3: CASSTYRVGNTIYF; DNA: TGTGCCAGCAGCACGTACAGGGTCGGAAACACCATATATTTT
size: .; D: .; J: TRBJ2-1; V: TRBV5-5; CDR3: CASSLAARSYNEQFF; DNA: TGTGCCAGCAGTCTGGCGGCTAGGTCCTACAATGAGCAGTTCTTC
size: .; D: .; J: TRBJ2-3; V: TRBV7-9; CDR3: CASSKCRGTDTQYF; DNA: TGTGCCAGCAGCAAATGCAGGGGCACAGATACGCAGTATTTT
size: .; D: TRBD2; J: TRBJ2-2; V: TRBV19; CDR3: CASSILSGVTGELFF; DNA: TGTGCCAGTAGTATTCTGAGCGGGGTGACCGGGGAGCTGTTTTTT
size: .; D: TRBD2; J: TRBJ2-1; V: TRBV7-7; CDR3: CASSLSAGGNEQFF; DNA: TGTGCTAGCAGCTTATCGGCGGGAGGTAATGAGCAGTTCTTC
size: .; D: .; J: TRBJ1-1; V: TRBV6-5; CDR3: CASKLRGHMNTEAFF; DNA: TGTGCCAGCAAATTGAGGGGACACATGAACACTGAAGCTTTCTTT
size: .; D: TRBD1; J: TRBJ2-7; V: TRBV6-5; CDR3: CASSYSTGGSYEQYF; DNA: TGTGCCAGCAGTTACTCGACAGGGGGCTCCTACGAGCAGTACTTC
size: .; D: TRBD2; J: TRBJ2-3; V: TRBV27; CDR3: CASRLAGGDTQYF; DNA: TGTGCCAGCAGACTAGCGGGAGGGGATACGCAGTATTTT
size: .; D: .; J: TRBJ1-2; V: TRBV6-5; CDR3: CASRSLGVNYGYTF; DNA: TGTGCCAGCCGATCTCTAGGGGTTAACTATGGCTACACCTTC
size: few; D: .; J: TRBJ1-1; V: TRBV7-9; CDR3: CASTPSRGWTEAFF; DNA: TGTGCCAGCACCCCGTCGAGGGGGTGGACTGAAGCTTTCTTT
size: .; D: .; J: TRBJ1-4; V: TRBV30; CDR3: CAWSARTNEKLFF; DNA: TGTGCCTGGAGTGCCAGAACTAATGAAAAACTGTTTTTT
size: .; D: TRBD1; J: TRBJ1-1; V: TRBV19; CDR3: CASSIDLPGRDRPTEAFF; DNA: TGTGCCAGTAGTATAGATTTACCAGGACGGGACAGACCCACTGAAGCTTTCTTT
size: .; D: .; J: TRBJ1-1; V: TRBV11-3; CDR3: CASSPGHQNTEAFF; DNA: TGTGCCAGCAGCCCGGGACACCAGAACACTGAAGCTTTCTTT
size: once; D: .; J: TRBJ1-1; V: TRBV10-3; CDR3: CAISESLAGVHTEAFF; DNA: TGTGCCATCAGTGAGTCGTTAGCGGGGGTGCACACTGAAGCTTTCTTT
size: once; D: TRBD1; J: TRBJ1-2; V: TRBV15; CDR3: CATSSTGTGVMGYTF; DNA: TGTGCCACCAGCTCCACCGGGACAGGGGTCATGGGCTACACCTTC
size: .; D: .; J: TRBJ2-7; V: TRBV6-5; CDR3: CASSYAVRGNGQYF; DNA: TGTGCCAGCAGTTATGCCGTAAGGGGTAACGGGCAGTACTTC
size: .; D: TRBD2; J: TRBJ2-7; V: TRBV15; CDR3: CATKPGTSSYEQYF; DNA: TGTGCCACCAAGCCGGGGACTAGCTCCTACGAGCAGTACTTC
size: .; D: .; J: TRBJ2-7; V: TRBV7-2; CDR3: CASSSGGPAYEQYF; DNA: TGTGCCAGCAGCTCAGGGGGGCCCGCCTACGAGCAGTACTTC
size: .; D: .; J: TRBJ2-2; V: TRBV10-1; CDR3: CASSDSVTGELFF; DNA: TGCGCCAGCAGTGACAGTGTAACCGGGGAGCTGTTTTTT
size: .; D: TRBD1; J: TRBJ1-2; V: TRBV6-6; CDR3: CASSYMDRGSGGYTF; DNA: TGTGCCAGCAGTTACATGGACAGGGGTAGTGGAGGCTACACCTTC
size: .; D: .; J: TRBJ2-1; V: TRBV7-6; CDR3: CASSTRLGLHEQFF; DNA: TGTGCCAGCAGCACCCGACTAGGTCTCCATGAGCAGTTCTTC
size: .; D: TRBD2; J: TRBJ2-1; V: TRBV27; CDR3: CASSTGTSANEQFF; DNA: TGTGCCAGCAGTACCGGGACTAGCGCCAATGAGCAGTTCTTC
size: .; D: TRBD2; J: TRBJ2-7; V: TRBV27; CDR3: CASSTRGGSGRAFHPEQYF; DNA: TGTGCCAGCAGTACCCGGGGTGGTAGCGGGAGGGCCTTTCACCCCGAGCAGTACTTC
size: .; D: .; J: TRBJ2-3; V: TRBV13; CDR3: CASMFMGARPDTQYF; DNA: TGTGCCAGCATGTTCATGGGAGCGCGGCCAGATACGCAGTATTTT
size: .; D: .; J: TRBJ1-2; V: TRBV5-4; CDR3: CASRQVVQDGYTF; DNA: TGTGCCAGCCGCCAGGTAGTCCAAGATGGCTACACCTTC
size: .; D: .; J: TRBJ1-1; V: TRBV30; CDR3: CAWSGVPKAFF; DNA: TGTGCCTGGAGTGGAGTGCCGAAAGCTTTCTTT
size: .; D: .; J: TRBJ2-7; V: TRBV15; CDR3: CATSRTQEQGGLFNEQYF; DNA: TGTGCCACCAGCAGGACTCAGGAACAGGGAGGGCTCTTCAACGAGCAGTACTTC
size: .; D: TRBD2; J: TRBJ2-5; V: TRBV11-2; CDR3: CASSSRLAGVRETQYF; DNA: TGTGCCAGCAGCTCCCGACTAGCGGGAGTGCGAGAGACCCAGTACTTC
size: .; D: .; J: TRBJ2-7; V: TRBV9; CDR3: CASSQGSSYEQYF; DNA: TGTGCCAGCAGTCAGGGGAGCTCCTACGAGCAGTACTTC
size: .; D: .; J: TRBJ1-2; V: TRBV27; CDR3: CASKNSNYGYTF; DNA: TGTGCCAGCAAGAACAGTAACTATGGCTACACCTTC
size: .; D: TRBD1; J: TRBJ1-2; V: TRBV7-2; CDR3: CASSLAGTGGWGYTF; DNA: TGTGCCAGCAGCTTAGCCGGGACAGGGGGCTGGGGCTACACCTTC
size: .; D: TRBD2; J: TRBJ2-1; V: TRBV7-8; CDR3: CASSLSASGRAGEQFF; DNA: TGTGCCAGCAGCTTATCTGCTAGCGGGAGGGCCGGCGAGCAGTTCTTC
size: .; D: .; J: TRBJ2-1; V: TRBV15; CDR3: CATSQTLTSYNEQFF; DNA: TGTGCCACCAGCCAGACTCTTACCTCCTACAATGAGCAGTTCTTC
size: .; D: .; J: TRBJ1-4; V: TRBV21-1; CDR3: CASSSYTGGYATNEKLFF; DNA: TGTGCCAGCAGCTCCTACACCGGAGGATATGCAACTAATGAAAAACTGTTTTTT
size: .; D: TRBD1; J: TRBJ2-7; V: TRBV4-1; CDR3: CASSLQGTGGDEQYF; DNA: TGCGCCAGCAGCCTCCAGGGGACAGGGGGTGACGAGCAGTACTTC
size: .; D: TRBD1; J: TRBJ2-1; V: TRBV7-8; CDR3: CASRRDRASKNEQFF; DNA: TGTGCCAGCAGGAGGGACAGGGCATCCAAAAATGAGCAGTTCTTC
size: once; D: TRBD1; J: TRBJ2-7; V: TRBV11-2; CDR3: CASSLPGQVGEQYF; DNA: TGTGCCAGCAGCCTACCGGGACAGGTTGGGGAGCAGTACTTC
size: .; D: TRBD2; J: TRBJ2-7; V: TRBV5-4; CDR3: CASSPGGSSYEQYF; DNA: TGTGCCAGCAGCCCCGGGGGGAGCTCCTACGAGCAGTACTTC
size: .; D: TRBD1; J: TRBJ1-3; V: TRBV19; CDR3: CASAGGGGNTIYF; DNA: TGTGCCAGCGCAGGGGGCGGAGGAAACACCATATATTTT
size: .; D: .; J: TRBJ1-2; V: TRBV6-5; CDR3: CASRATGTYGYTF; DNA: TGTGCCAGCAGAGCTACAGGGACCTACGGCTACACCTTC
size: .; D: TRBD1; J: TRBJ2-4; V: TRBV10-1; CDR3: CASSERGRRDIQYF; DNA: TGCGCCAGCAGTGAAAGGGGGCGCAGGGACATTCAGTACTTC